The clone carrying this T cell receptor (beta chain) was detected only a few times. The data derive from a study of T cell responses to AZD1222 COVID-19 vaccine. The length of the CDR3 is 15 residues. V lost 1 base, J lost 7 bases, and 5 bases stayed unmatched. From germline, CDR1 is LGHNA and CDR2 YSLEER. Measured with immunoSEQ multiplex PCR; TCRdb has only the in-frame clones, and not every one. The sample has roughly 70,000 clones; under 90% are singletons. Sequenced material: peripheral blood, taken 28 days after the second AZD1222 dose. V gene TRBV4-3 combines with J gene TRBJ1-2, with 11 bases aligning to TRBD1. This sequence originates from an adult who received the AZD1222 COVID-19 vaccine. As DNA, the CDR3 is TGCGCCAGCAGCCAAGGAGGACAGGGGGCGATTGGCTACACCTTC. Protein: CASSQGGQGAIGYTF.